Below are 14 T cell receptor beta chains sequenced from a single sample in a study of blood T cell repertoires in COVID-19. Here immunoSEQ multiplex PCR was the method, and the copy in TCRdb shows in-frame clones only, minus some. Of about 150,000 clones in the sample, around four fifths are singletons; the top ten hold around a fifth. The source material was peripheral blood. The receptors here all came from a woman in her 70s who had recovered from COVID-19.

This clone was picked up one time. V gene TRBV2 combines with J gene TRBJ2-7; D remains ambiguous. The CDR3 is 12 amino acids. Germline CDR1 SNHLY, CDR2 FYNNEI. V lost 6 bases and J lost 9, with 15 bases in between. For the CDR3, the DNA is TGTGCCAGCAGCCTAGACGCTCTGGGGCAGTACTTC. It encodes CASSLDALGQYF.

V gene TRBV4-1 combines with J gene TRBJ1-2; no clear D gene. The CDR3 is made up of 16 amino acids. The V and J ends lost 1 base and 5 bases respectively, with 17 bases between them. Per the germline V gene, CDR1 is MGHRA and CDR2 is YSYEKL. The CDR3 DNA sequence: TGCGCCAGCAGCCAAGTCCCTCCCCCCGAGGCTTATGGCTACACCTTC. The encoded protein is CASSQVPPPEAYGYTF.

As DNA, the CDR3 is TGTGCCAGCAGTGAAGGCGGCAGGGGGTGGAACACTGAAGCTTTCTTT. The encoded protein is CASSEGGRGWNTEAFF. The genes are TRBV6-1 and TRBJ1-1, with 7 bases that match TRBD1. Germline trimming cut 1 base from V and 1 base from J; bases unmatched to any gene: 6. The CDR3 totals 16 residues. The V gene's germline CDR1 is MNHNS and CDR2 SASEGT.

This chain uses TRBV6-5 with TRBJ2-4; D might be TRBD1 (6 bases). Trimming removed 6 bases from V and 6 bases from J, with 15 bases in between. Germline V gives CDR1 MNHEY, CDR2 SVGAGI. CDR3 length equals 14 residues. This CDR3 is CASRSVGRGNIQYF. In nucleotides, the CDR3 is TGTGCCAGCAGATCTGTCGGCAGGGGAAACATTCAGTACTTC.

This rearrangement joins TRBV2 to TRBJ2-3; D is unclear. The CDR3 spans 12 residues. Germline loops: CDR1 SNHLY, CDR2 FYNNEI. V was clipped by 6 bases and J by 2 bases, with 6 bases between them. The CDR3 protein is CASRGDTDTQYF. For the CDR3, the DNA is TGTGCCAGCAGGGGCGACACAGATACGCAGTATTTT.

The chain is built from TRBV5-1 and TRBJ2-3; D is perhaps TRBD2 (6 bases). CDR1 is SGHRS, CDR2 YFSETQ, per germline. This CDR3 is built from 15 residues. V was shortened by 0 bases and J by 3 bases, with 11 bases between the two germline ends. CDR3 in amino acids: CASSLARGETDTQYF. CDR3 coding DNA: TGCGCCAGCAGCTTGGCGCGGGGAGAGACAGATACGCAGTATTTT.

The chain joins TRBV5-3 to TRBJ1-6; D is possibly TRBD1 (5 bases). TRBV5-3 is assigned to the ORF class and has an uncertain function. There are 16 residues in the CDR3. V lost 1 base and J lost 6, with 14 bases in between. Here the CDR3 DNA reads TGTGCCAGAAGCTTGAGCCAGGGTCCTGGTAATTCACCCCTCCACTTT. Translation: CARSLSQGPGNSPLHF.

The V call is TRBV6-1, the J call TRBJ1-2; perhaps TRBD1 as D (5 bases). The V and J ends lost 1 base and 9 bases respectively, with 12 bases between them. The CDR3 spans 13 residues. Germline assignment: CDR1 MNHNS and CDR2 SASEGT. CDR3 amino acids: CASSEVEGASYTF. The CDR3 DNA reads as TGTGCCAGCAGTGAAGTTGAAGGGGCGAGCTACACCTTC.

This chain uses TRBV7-2 with TRBJ2-7; TRBD1 is a possible D gene (6 bases). In germline, CDR1 is SGHTA, CDR2 FQGNSA. The germline V and J ends were trimmed by 5 bases and 4 bases, with 15 bases remaining between them. The length of the CDR3 is 14 residues. In DNA, the CDR3 is TGTGCCAGCAGCCCGAGGGGGTCGCAGTACGAGCAGTACTTC. This sequence encodes CASSPRGSQYEQYF.

This chain links TRBV6-2 or TRBV6-3 with TRBJ2-1; the match to TRBD2 covers 7 bases. CDR3 length: 15 residues. Germline V gene lookup returns CDR1 MNHEY and CDR2 SVGEGT. The V segment lost 4 bases and the J segment 4 bases; nucleotides outside the gene matches: 7. The CDR3: CASSSGRDGYNEQFF. In nucleotides, the CDR3 is TGTGCCAGCAGTTCAGGGAGGGACGGGTACAATGAGCAGTTCTTC.

The gene calls are TRBV6-5 and TRBJ1-4, with 7 bases identical to TRBD1. V lost 8 bases to trimming and J lost 6 bases; unmatched junction nucleotides: 9. Germline V gene sequence: CDR1 MNHEY, CDR2 SVGAGI. CDR3 length: 14 residues. CDR3 in amino acids: CASGRRDSHEKLFF. The CDR3 DNA is TGTGCCAGCGGACGAAGGGACAGTCATGAAAAACTGTTTTTT.

The chain recombines TRBV18 with TRBJ2-1; 9 bases map to TRBD2. Germline V lookup: CDR1 KGHSH, CDR2 LQKENI. The CDR3 sequence is 15 residues long. The V and J ends lost 1 base and 8 bases, in that order; junction bases with no gene match: 6. The CDR3 spells CASSPRGGGGDEQFF. The CDR3 coding sequence is TGTGCCAGCTCACCACGGGGCGGCGGGGGGGATGAGCAGTTCTTC.

The chain uses TRBV19 and TRBJ1-2, with TRBD1 matching over 9 bases. CDR1 is LNHDA, CDR2 SQIVND, per germline (reference sequence). CDR3 length: 15 residues. The junction had 9 bases not matched to a gene; V was cut back by 6 bases and J by 4 bases. Here the CDR3 reads CASSPRDRAGYGYTF. The CDR3 nucleotides read TGTGCCAGTAGCCCCCGGGACAGGGCCGGCTATGGCTACACCTTC.

V and J are TRBV5-6 and TRBJ1-2, with TRBD1 matching over 7 bases. The length of the CDR3 is 14 residues. The V and J ends lost 6 bases and 4 bases, in that order; junction bases with no gene match: 9. Germline values: CDR1 SGHDT, CDR2 YYEEEE. The CDR3 region is CASNSPGTVYGYTF. The CDR3 nucleotides are TGTGCCAGCAACTCGCCCGGGACAGTCTATGGCTACACCTTC.